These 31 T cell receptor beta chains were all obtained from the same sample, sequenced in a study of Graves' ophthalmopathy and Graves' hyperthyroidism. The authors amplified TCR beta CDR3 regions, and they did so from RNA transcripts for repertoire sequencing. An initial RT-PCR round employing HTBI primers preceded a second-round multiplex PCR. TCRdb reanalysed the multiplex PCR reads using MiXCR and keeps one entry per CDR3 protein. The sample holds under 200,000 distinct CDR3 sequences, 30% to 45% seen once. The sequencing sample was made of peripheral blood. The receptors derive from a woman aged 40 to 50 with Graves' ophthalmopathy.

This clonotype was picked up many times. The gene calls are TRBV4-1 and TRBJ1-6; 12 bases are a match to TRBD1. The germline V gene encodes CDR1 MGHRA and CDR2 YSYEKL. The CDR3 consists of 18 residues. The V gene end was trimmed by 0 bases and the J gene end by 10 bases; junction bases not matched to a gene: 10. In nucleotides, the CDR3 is TGCGCCAGCAGCCAAGAGGGTCCTGGGACAGGGGGCTTCTCACCCCTCCACTTT. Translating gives CASSQEGPGTGGFSPLHF.

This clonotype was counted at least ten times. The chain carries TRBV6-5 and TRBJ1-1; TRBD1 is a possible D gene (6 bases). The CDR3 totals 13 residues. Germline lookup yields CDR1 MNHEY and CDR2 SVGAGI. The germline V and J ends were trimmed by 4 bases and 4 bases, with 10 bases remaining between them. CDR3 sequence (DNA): TGTGCCAGCAGTTTACAGGGAGCCACTGAAGCTTTCTTT. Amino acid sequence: CASSLQGATEAFF.

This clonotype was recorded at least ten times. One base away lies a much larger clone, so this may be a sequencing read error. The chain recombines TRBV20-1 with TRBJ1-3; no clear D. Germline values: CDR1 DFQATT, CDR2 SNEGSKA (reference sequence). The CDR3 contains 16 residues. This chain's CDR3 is CSASRTGIYSGNAIYF. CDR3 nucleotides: TGCAGTGCTAGCCGCACGGGGATTTACTCTGGAAACGCCATATATTTT.

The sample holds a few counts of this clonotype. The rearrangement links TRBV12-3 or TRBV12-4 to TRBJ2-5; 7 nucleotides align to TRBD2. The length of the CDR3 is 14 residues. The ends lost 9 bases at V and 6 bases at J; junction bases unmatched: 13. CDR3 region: CARVGSSGIKTQYF. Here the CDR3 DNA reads TGTGCCAGGGTCGGATCTAGCGGCATAAAGACCCAGTACTTC.

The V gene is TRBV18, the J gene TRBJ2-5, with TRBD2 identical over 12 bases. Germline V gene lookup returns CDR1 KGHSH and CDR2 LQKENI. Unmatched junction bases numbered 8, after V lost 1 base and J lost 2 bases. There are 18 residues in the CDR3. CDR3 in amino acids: CASSPRRWTSGIQETQYF. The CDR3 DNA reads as TGTGCCAGCTCACCACGGAGATGGACTAGCGGGATACAAGAGACCCAGTACTTC.

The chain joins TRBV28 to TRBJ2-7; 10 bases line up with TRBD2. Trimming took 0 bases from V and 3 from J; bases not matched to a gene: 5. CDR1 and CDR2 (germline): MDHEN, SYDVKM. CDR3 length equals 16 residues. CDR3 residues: CASSLWGASGGYEQYF. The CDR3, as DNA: TGTGCCAGCAGTTTATGGGGGGCTAGCGGGGGCTACGAGCAGTACTTC.

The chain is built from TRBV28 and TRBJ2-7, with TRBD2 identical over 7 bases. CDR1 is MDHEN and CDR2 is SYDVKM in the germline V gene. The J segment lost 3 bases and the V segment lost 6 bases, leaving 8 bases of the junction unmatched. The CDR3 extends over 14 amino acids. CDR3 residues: CASRLPGGGYEQYF. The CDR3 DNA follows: TGTGCCAGCAGATTACCTGGCGGGGGCTACGAGCAGTACTTC.

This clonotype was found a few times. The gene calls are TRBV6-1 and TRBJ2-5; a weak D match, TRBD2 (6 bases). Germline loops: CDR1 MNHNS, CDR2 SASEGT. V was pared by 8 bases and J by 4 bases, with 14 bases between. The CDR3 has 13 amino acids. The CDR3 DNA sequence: TGTGCCAGCTGCGCTGCCGGGGGAGAGACCCAGTACTTC. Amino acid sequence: CASCAAGGETQYF.

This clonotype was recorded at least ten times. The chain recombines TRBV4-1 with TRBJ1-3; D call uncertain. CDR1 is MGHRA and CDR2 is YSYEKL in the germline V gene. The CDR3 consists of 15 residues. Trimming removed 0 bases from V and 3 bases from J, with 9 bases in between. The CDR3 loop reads CASSQDRTYGNTIYF. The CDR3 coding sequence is TGCGCCAGCAGCCAAGATCGGACTTATGGAAACACCATATATTTT.

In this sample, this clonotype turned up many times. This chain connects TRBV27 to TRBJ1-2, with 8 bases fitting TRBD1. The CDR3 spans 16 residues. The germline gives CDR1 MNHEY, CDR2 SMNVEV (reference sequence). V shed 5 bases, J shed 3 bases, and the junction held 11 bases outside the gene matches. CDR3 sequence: CASSPTRQGRHYGYTF. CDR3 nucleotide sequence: TGTGCCAGCAGTCCAACCCGACAGGGGCGTCACTATGGCTACACCTTC.

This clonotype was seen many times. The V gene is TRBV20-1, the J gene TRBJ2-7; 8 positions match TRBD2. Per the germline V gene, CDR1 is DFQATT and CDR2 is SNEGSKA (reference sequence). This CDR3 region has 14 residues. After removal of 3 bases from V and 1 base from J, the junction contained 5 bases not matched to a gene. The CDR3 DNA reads TGCAGTGCTAGTTCAGCGGGAGAGTCCTACGAGCAGTACTTC. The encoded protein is CSASSAGESYEQYF.

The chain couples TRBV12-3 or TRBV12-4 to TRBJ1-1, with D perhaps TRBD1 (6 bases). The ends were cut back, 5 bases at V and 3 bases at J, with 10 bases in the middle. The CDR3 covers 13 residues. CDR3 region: CASSRQDYTEAFF. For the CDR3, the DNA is TGTGCCAGCAGTCGACAGGATTACACTGAAGCTTTCTTT.

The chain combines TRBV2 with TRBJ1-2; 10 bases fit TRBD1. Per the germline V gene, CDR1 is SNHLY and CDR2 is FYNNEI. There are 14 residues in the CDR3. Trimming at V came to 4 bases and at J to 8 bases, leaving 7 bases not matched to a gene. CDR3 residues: CASSGATGGRGYTF. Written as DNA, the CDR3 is TGTGCCAGCAGTGGGGCGACAGGGGGCCGAGGCTACACCTTC.

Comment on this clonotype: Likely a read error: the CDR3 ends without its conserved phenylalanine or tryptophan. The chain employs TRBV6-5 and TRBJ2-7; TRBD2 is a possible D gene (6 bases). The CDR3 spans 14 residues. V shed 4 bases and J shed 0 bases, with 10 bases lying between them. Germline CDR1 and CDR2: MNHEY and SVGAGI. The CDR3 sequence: CASSSGTGSYEQYL. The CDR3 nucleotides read TGTGCCAGCAGTTCCGGGACTGGCTCCTACGAGCAGTACCTC.

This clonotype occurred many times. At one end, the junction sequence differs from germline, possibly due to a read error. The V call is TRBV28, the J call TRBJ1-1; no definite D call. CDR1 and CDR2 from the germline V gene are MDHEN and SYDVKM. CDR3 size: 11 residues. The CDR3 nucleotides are TGTGCCAGCACAGAGAACATTGAAGCTTTCTTT. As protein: CASTENIEAFF.

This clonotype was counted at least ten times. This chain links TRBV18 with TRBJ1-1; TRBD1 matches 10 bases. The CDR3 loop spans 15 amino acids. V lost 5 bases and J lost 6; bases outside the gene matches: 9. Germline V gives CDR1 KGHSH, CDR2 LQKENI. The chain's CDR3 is CASSGRTGTGAEAFF. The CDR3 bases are TGTGCCAGCTCAGGGCGGACAGGGACAGGGGCTGAAGCTTTCTTT.

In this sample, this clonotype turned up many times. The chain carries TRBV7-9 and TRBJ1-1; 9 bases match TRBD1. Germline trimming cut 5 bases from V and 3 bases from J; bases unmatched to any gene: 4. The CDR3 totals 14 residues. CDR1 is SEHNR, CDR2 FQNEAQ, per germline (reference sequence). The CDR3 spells CASSAGTGYTEAFF. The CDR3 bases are TGTGCCAGCAGCGCTGGGACAGGGTACACTGAAGCTTTCTTT. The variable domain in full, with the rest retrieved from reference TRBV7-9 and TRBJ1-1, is DTGVSQNPRHKITKRGQNVTFRCDPISEHNRLYWYRQTLGQGPEFLTYFQNEAQLEKSRLLSDRFSAERPKGSFSTLEIQRTEQGDSAMYLCASSAGTGYTEAFFGQGTRLTVV.

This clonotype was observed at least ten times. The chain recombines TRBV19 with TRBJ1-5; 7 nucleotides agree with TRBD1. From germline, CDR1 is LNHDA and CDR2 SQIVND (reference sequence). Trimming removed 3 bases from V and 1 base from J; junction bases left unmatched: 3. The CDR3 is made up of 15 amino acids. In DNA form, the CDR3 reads TGTGCCAGTAGTATTAAGGGGGCAAGCAATCAGCCCCAGCATTTT. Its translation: CASSIKGASNQPQHF.

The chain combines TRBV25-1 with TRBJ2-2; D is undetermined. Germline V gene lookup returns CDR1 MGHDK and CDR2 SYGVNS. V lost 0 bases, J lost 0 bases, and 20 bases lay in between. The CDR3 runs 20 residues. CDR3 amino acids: CASSEYFLIGPPANTGELFF. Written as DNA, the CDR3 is TGTGCCAGCAGTGAATATTTTTTGATAGGGCCCCCGGCGAACACCGGGGAGCTGTTTTTT.

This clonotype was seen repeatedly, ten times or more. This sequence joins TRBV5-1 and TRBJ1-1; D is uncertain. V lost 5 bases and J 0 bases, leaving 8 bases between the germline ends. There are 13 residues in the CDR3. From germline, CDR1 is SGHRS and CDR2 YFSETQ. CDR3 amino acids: CASRRELNTEAFF. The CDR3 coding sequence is TGCGCCAGCAGAAGGGAACTGAACACTGAAGCTTTCTTT.

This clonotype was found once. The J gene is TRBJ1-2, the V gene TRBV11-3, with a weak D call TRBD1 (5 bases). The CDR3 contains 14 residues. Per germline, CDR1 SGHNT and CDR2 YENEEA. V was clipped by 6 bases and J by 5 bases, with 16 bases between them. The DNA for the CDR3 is TGTGCCAGCAGTGGGGCAGGGTCCCGTTATGGCTACACCTTC. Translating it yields CASSGAGSRYGYTF. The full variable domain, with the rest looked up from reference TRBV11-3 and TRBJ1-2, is EAGVVQSPRYKIIEKKQPVAFWCNPISGHNTLYWYLQNLGQGPELLIRYENEEAVDDSQLPKDRFSAERLKGVDSTLKIQPAELGDSAVYLCASSGAGSRYGYTFGSGTRLTVV.

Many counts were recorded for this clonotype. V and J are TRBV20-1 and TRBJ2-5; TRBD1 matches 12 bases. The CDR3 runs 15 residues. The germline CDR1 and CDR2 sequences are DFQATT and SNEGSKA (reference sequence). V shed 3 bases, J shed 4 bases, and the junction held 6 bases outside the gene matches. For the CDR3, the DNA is TGCAGTGCTAGTTTAGGGGACAGGGGGCCAGAGACCCAGTACTTC. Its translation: CSASLGDRGPETQYF.

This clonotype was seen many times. CDR3 sequence: CSAGSAIEAFF. The CDR3 nucleotides are TGCAGTGCAGGGTCCGCGATTGAAGCTTTCTTT. The chain has TRBV20-1 and TRBJ1-1, with unresolved D. Trimming removed 6 bases at V and 7 bases at J, with 12 bases between. The CDR3 totals 11 residues. Germline V gene sequence: CDR1 DFQATT, CDR2 SNEGSKA (reference sequence).

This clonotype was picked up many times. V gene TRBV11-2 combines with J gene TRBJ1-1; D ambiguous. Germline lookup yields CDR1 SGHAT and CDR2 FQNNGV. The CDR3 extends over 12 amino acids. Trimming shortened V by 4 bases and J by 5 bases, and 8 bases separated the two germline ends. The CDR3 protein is CASSYGTTEAFF. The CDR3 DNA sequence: TGTGCCAGCAGCTACGGAACAACTGAAGCTTTCTTT.

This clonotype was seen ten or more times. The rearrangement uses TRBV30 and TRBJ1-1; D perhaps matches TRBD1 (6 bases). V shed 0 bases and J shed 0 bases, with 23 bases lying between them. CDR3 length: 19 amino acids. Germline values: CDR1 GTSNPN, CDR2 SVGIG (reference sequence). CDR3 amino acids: CAWSVRIFGGADMNTEAFF. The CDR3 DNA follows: TGTGCCTGGAGTGTACGCATCTTCGGGGGGGCGGACATGAACACTGAAGCTTTCTTT.

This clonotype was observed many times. CDR3 in amino acids: CASSLRQGTGELFF. The CDR3 bases are TGTGCCAGCAGCCTCCGACAGGGCACCGGGGAGCTGTTTTTT. The rearrangement joins TRBV11-2 to TRBJ2-2, with 7 bases matching TRBD1. With 5 bases clipped from V and 4 bases from J, the junction kept 4 bases outside the gene matches. Germline loops: CDR1 SGHAT, CDR2 FQNNGV. CDR3 length: 14 residues.

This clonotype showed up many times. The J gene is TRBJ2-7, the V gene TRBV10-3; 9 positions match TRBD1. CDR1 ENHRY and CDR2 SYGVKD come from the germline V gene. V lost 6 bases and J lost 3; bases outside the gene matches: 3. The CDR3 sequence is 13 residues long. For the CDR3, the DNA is TGTGCCATCAGGCCGGGACAGGGCTACGAGCAGTACTTC. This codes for CAIRPGQGYEQYF.

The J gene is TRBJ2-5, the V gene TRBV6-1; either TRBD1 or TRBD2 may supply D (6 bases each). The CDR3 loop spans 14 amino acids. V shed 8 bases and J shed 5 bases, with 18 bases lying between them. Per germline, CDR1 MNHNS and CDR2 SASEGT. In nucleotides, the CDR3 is TGTGCCAGCTCCCGGGTAGGGGGGCCGGAGACCCAGTACTTC. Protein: CASSRVGGPETQYF.

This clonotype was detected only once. CDR3 sequence reads: CASGTDPSNGYTF. CDR3 nucleotide sequence: TGTGCCAGCGGGACAGACCCTAGCAATGGCTACACCTTC. This chain connects TRBV6-1 to TRBJ1-2; 7 bases are shared with TRBD1. The CDR3 extends over 13 amino acids. Looked up from germline, CDR1 is MNHNS and CDR2 is SASEGT. Trimming removed 8 bases from V and 6 bases from J; junction bases left unmatched: 9.

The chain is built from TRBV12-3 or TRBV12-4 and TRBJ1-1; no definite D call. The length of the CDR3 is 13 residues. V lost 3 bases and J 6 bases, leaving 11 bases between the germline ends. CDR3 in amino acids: CASSLRVDAEAFF. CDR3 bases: TGTGCCAGCAGTTTGCGTGTTGACGCTGAAGCTTTCTTT.

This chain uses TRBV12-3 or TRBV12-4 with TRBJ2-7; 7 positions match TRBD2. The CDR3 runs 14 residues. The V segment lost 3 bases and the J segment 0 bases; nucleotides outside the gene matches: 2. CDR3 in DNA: TGTGCCAGCAGTTTTGGGGGGGACTCCTACGAGCAGTACTTC. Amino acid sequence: CASSFGGDSYEQYF.